What follows are 26 T cell receptor beta chains derived from one specimen sequenced in a study of CD8 T cells in ankylosing spondylitis (dated by TCRdb to the late 2010s). Library method: 5' RACE. The sequencer listed for this sample is Illumina HiSeq 2500. TCRdb reprocessing: public reads trimmed at Q25 with fastp, clones called with MiXCR, in-frame beta chains kept. Identical CDR3 protein sequences are pooled into one entry, listed with their most common genes and DNA. In all, the sample holds around 100,000 distinct CDR3 sequences, and about 24% of those were seen once. The top ten constitute roughly an eighth of the sample. Sequences were obtained from synovial fluid, either unsorted or a sorted T cell fraction (not recorded which). The receptors originated from a male donor with ankylosing spondylitis.

This clonotype turned up a few times. This chain joins TRBV11-2 and TRBJ2-2; possible D gene TRBD2, 6 bases. V lost 4 bases and J 7 bases, leaving 16 bases between the germline ends. The CDR3 length is 15 residues. Germline V lookup: CDR1 SGHAT, CDR2 FQNNGV. The CDR3 loop reads CASSSTGLRIGELFF. The CDR3 coding sequence is TGTGCCAGCAGCTCTACGGGACTCCGAATCGGGGAGCTGTTTTTT.

This chain connects TRBV20-1 to TRBJ2-3; D is uncertain. The CDR3 loop spans 14 amino acids. Per germline, CDR1 DFQATT and CDR2 SNEGSKA (reference sequence). V lost 1 base and J 0 bases, leaving 8 bases between the germline ends. The CDR3 sequence is CSARAVSSTDTQYF. CDR3 sequence (DNA): TGCAGTGCTAGAGCGGTCTCGAGCACAGATACGCAGTATTTT.

The chain uses TRBV21-1 and TRBJ2-1; no check of the table's D call, TRBD1, against the DNA was made. TRBV21-1 is labeled a pseudogene. This CDR3 has 16 amino acids. CDR3 residues: CASSRTRDRVRFEQFF. The CDR3 region has the DNA TGTGCCAGCAGCAGGACCCGGGACAGGGTTCGTTTTGAGCAGTTCTTC.

The CDR3 nucleotides are TGCAGTGCCAGCCGGGACCGACCTGGCTACACCTTC. It codes for CSASRDRPGYTF. The chain carries TRBV20-1 and TRBJ1-2; possibly TRBD1 for D (5 bases). Germline V gene lookup returns CDR1 DFQATT and CDR2 SNEGSKA (reference sequence). This CDR3 is built from 12 residues. V lost 6 bases and J 7 bases, leaving 15 bases between the germline ends.

The chain couples TRBV9 to TRBJ2-5; 10 bases are shared with TRBD1. The CDR3 has 15 amino acids. Per the germline V gene, CDR1 is SGDLS and CDR2 is YYNGEE. V lost 0 bases, J lost 7 bases, and 6 bases stayed unmatched. CDR3 residues: CASSVEGRQGATQYF. The CDR3 nucleotides read TGTGCCAGCAGCGTAGAAGGGCGACAGGGGGCGACCCAGTACTTC.

This chain uses TRBV2 with TRBJ1-6; TRBD1 matches 8 bases. The CDR3 loop spans 14 amino acids. V shed 5 bases and J 10 bases; nucleotides not matched to a gene: 7. The germline gives CDR1 SNHLY, CDR2 FYNNEI. The CDR3 DNA reads TGTGCCAGCAGTAATGACAGGGGTGGATCACCCCTCCACTTT. Its protein product is CASSNDRGGSPLHF. Looking up the rest from reference TRBV2 and TRBJ1-6 gives the full variable domain: EPEVTQTPSHQVTQMGQEVILRCVPISNHLYFYWYRQILGQKVEFLVSFYNNEISEKSEIFDDQFSVERPDGSNFTLKIRSTKLEDSAMYFCASSNDRGGSPLHFGNGTRLTVT.

The chain links TRBV5-1 to TRBJ2-2, with 12 bases identical to TRBD2. This CDR3 region has 18 residues. J lost 5 bases, V lost 4 bases, and 12 bases had no gene match. Germline CDR1 and CDR2: SGHRS and YFSETQ. The CDR3, as DNA: TGCGCCAGCAGCAGGGGACTAGCGGGTTCCATCCCAACCGGGGAGCTGTTTTTT. Protein: CASSRGLAGSIPTGELFF.

The CDR3 loop is CASSLNPAGGADTEAFF. Here the CDR3 DNA reads TGTGCCAGCAGCTTAAACCCCGCAGGGGGGGCCGACACTGAAGCTTTCTTT. The chain is built from TRBV7-6 and TRBJ1-1, with 7 positions matching TRBD1. CDR3 length: 17 amino acids. V lost 2 bases and J lost 3; bases outside the gene matches: 12. Germline loops: CDR1 SGHVS, CDR2 FNYEAQ.

This chain connects TRBV11-1 to TRBJ2-7; a possible D gene is TRBD1 (6 bases). Trimming shortened V by 4 bases and J by 3 bases, and 13 bases separated the two germline ends. CDR1 and CDR2 (germline): SGHAT, FQDESV (reference sequence). The CDR3 loop spans 14 amino acids. CDR3 residues: CASSSDRSLYEQYF. CDR3 bases: TGTGCCAGCAGCTCGGACAGATCTCTCTACGAGCAGTACTTC.

This clonotype was seen many times. The CDR3 here is CSVDPGPGSYEQYF. The CDR3 DNA reads as TGCAGCGTTGACCCGGGACCCGGCTCCTACGAGCAGTACTTC. This chain connects TRBV29-1 to TRBJ2-7; D could derive from TRBD1 or TRBD2 (5 bases each). This CDR3 spans 14 amino acids. Trimming stripped 3 bases from V and 0 bases from J, with 12 bases between. Germline V CDR1 and CDR2: SQVTM, ANQGSEA.

At least ten counts were recorded for this clonotype. V and J are TRBV27 and TRBJ2-2, with D perhaps assigned TRBD1 or TRBD2 (5 bases each). The CDR3 is 15 amino acids. Germline assignment: CDR1 MNHEY and CDR2 SMNVEV (reference sequence). The germline V and J ends were trimmed by 6 bases and 7 bases, with 18 bases remaining between them. As DNA, the CDR3 is TGTGCCAGCAGGCCGGGGCCGCCGTCAGTCGGGGAGCTGTTTTTT. Amino acid sequence: CASRPGPPSVGELFF.

This clonotype was counted a few times. The V gene is TRBV7-6, the J gene TRBJ2-3; tentative D call: TRBD2 (6 bases). CDR1 SGHVS and CDR2 FNYEAQ come from the germline V gene. CDR3 length: 17 amino acids. The ends were cut back, 1 base at V and 0 bases at J, with 14 bases in the middle. CDR3 DNA sequence: TGTGCCAGCAGCTTAGGGTCGAGCGGGTTTAGCACAGATACGCAGTATTTT. It specifies CASSLGSSGFSTDTQYF.

This clonotype occurred a few times. The V gene is TRBV19, the J gene TRBJ2-1; 12 nucleotides agree with TRBD2. The CDR3 loop spans 16 amino acids. The junction had 9 bases not matched to a gene; V was cut back by 4 bases and J by 8 bases. Germline V lookup: CDR1 LNHDA, CDR2 SQIVND (reference sequence). CDR3 loop: CASSSNLAGGRDEQFF. CDR3 DNA: TGTGCCAGTAGTAGCAATCTAGCGGGAGGGCGGGATGAGCAGTTCTTC.

V is TRBV3-1 and J is TRBJ2-1, with D perhaps matching TRBD2 (6 bases). Germline V gene lookup returns CDR1 LGHDT and CDR2 YNNKEL (reference sequence). Trimming took off 0 bases at V and 7 bases at J, with 10 bases between the two ends. CDR3 length: 14 amino acids. DNA for the CDR3: TGTGCCAGCAGCCAAGACGGGACTCTGAATGAGCAGTTCTTC. Encoded protein: CASSQDGTLNEQFF.

V is TRBV7-2 and J is TRBJ2-5; D might be TRBD2 (6 bases). Germline-derived CDR1 and CDR2 are SGHTA and FQGNSA. The CDR3 covers 17 residues. V was pared by 5 bases and J by 2 bases, with 21 bases between. The chain's CDR3 is CASSPMHLAATQETQYF. CDR3 coding DNA: TGTGCCAGCAGCCCAATGCATTTAGCGGCAACGCAAGAGACCCAGTACTTC.

This clonotype was recorded a few times. The chain links TRBV6-1 to TRBJ2-7, with D perhaps given as TRBD1 or TRBD2 (5 bases each). The germline V and J ends were trimmed by 5 bases and 2 bases, with 10 bases remaining between them. In germline, CDR1 is MNHNS, CDR2 SASEGT. This CDR3 has 13 amino acids. CDR3 in DNA: TGTGCCAGCAGTCGGGACCGCACCTACGAGCAGTACTTC. Translated, it gives CASSRDRTYEQYF.

This clonotype was found a few times. This chain uses TRBV18 with TRBJ1-4, with TRBD1 identical over 7 bases. J gave up 6 bases and V 3 bases, and 10 bases lay outside the gene matches. CDR1 and CDR2 (germline): KGHSH, LQKENI. This CDR3 comprises 16 residues. The CDR3 DNA sequence: TGTGCCAGCTCACCGTTTGGGGCAGGGACAGATGAAAAACTGTTTTTT. It codes for CASSPFGAGTDEKLFF.

V usage is TRBV11-2 and J usage is TRBJ2-7; D remains ambiguous. The CDR3 loop spans 14 amino acids. V was clipped by 1 base and J by 5 bases, with 12 bases between them. Germline V gives CDR1 SGHAT, CDR2 FQNNGV. The CDR3 loop reads CASSLVRAHHEQYF. Written as DNA, the CDR3 is TGTGCCAGCAGCTTAGTAAGGGCACACCACGAGCAGTACTTC.

The gene calls are TRBV3-1 and TRBJ2-6; possible D gene TRBD1, 5 bases. The CDR3 length is 16 residues. V was trimmed by 1 base and J by 0 bases, leaving 7 bases between them. CDR1 LGHDT and CDR2 YNNKEL come from the germline V gene (reference sequence). The CDR3 nucleotides are TGTGCCAGCAGCCAAGGGGGCCTCTCTGGGGCCAACGTCCTGACTTTC. Protein: CASSQGGLSGANVLTF. Full variable domain (outside the CDR3, taken from reference TRBV3-1 and TRBJ2-6): DTAVSQTPKYLVTQMGNDKSIKCEQNLGHDTMYWYKQDSKKFLKIMFSYNNKELIINETVPNRFSPKSPDKAHLNLHINSLELGDSAVYFCASSQGGLSGANVLTFGAGSRLTVL.

This clonotype was recorded at least ten times. J is TRBJ2-1 and V is TRBV3-1; D ambiguous. The germline V gene encodes CDR1 LGHDT and CDR2 YNNKEL (reference sequence). V was trimmed by 1 base and J by 5 bases, leaving 3 bases between them. The CDR3 length is 12 residues. The chain's CDR3 is CASSQVNNEQFF. The CDR3, as DNA: TGTGCCAGCAGCCAAGTTAACAATGAGCAGTTCTTC.

The J gene is TRBJ2-2, the V gene TRBV5-1; a weak D match, TRBD1 (6 bases). Germline CDR1 reads SGHRS; CDR2 reads YFSETQ. CDR3 length: 14 amino acids. V gave up 0 bases and J gave up 7 bases, with 10 bases separating them. The CDR3 bases are TGCGCCAGCAGCTTGGAAGGGGGTTTCGGGGAGCTGTTTTTT. Amino acid sequence: CASSLEGGFGELFF.

This clonotype was seen only a few times. V gene TRBV20-1 combines with J gene TRBJ2-7, with D perhaps matching TRBD2 (6 bases). V lost 4 bases and J 6 bases, leaving 13 bases between the germline ends. This CDR3 is built from 12 residues. CDR1 is DFQATT, CDR2 SNEGSKA, per germline (reference sequence). This CDR3 reads CSATFRRGEQYF. Written as DNA, the CDR3 is TGCAGTGCTACCTTTAGGAGGGGCGAGCAGTACTTC.

This clonotype was seen a few times. The chain recombines TRBV11-2 with TRBJ2-7, with 8 nucleotides matching TRBD2. Germline assignment: CDR1 SGHAT and CDR2 FQNNGV. V shed 2 bases, J shed 4 bases, and the junction held 10 bases outside the gene matches. CDR3 size: 16 residues. The CDR3 region is CASSLTFPAGVYEQYF. CDR3 in DNA: TGTGCCAGCAGCTTAACTTTCCCAGCGGGAGTTTACGAGCAGTACTTC.

For this clonotype: One end of the junction does not line up with germline, which may come from a read error. The chain joins TRBV10-3 to TRBJ1-2; 7 bases line up with TRBD1. Germline V gene data show CDR1 as ENHRY and CDR2 as SYGVKD. This CDR3 has 13 residues. Written as DNA, the CDR3 is TGTGCCGCCCAGGGGGACATGCTGTATGGCTACATCTTC. It codes for CAAQGDMLYGYIF.

The chain is built from TRBV27 and TRBJ2-1, with 10 bases fitting TRBD2. CDR3 size: 14 residues. V was clipped by 9 bases and J by 9 bases; unmatched bases: 11. Germline CDR1 is MNHEY and CDR2 is SMNVEV (reference sequence). The CDR3 spells CASRVAGGPGEQFF. CDR3 DNA: TGTGCCAGTAGGGTAGCGGGAGGCCCCGGTGAGCAGTTCTTC.

This rearrangement joins TRBV28 to TRBJ2-7; TRBD2 matches at 7 bases. This CDR3 has 15 residues. CDR1 is MDHEN, CDR2 SYDVKM, per germline. V trimming: 2 bases; J trimming: 0 bases; junction bases outside the gene matches: 4. The CDR3 here is CASSLAGVSSYEQYV. CDR3 nucleotide sequence: TGTGCCAGCAGTTTAGCGGGAGTGTCCTCCTACGAGCAGTACGTC.